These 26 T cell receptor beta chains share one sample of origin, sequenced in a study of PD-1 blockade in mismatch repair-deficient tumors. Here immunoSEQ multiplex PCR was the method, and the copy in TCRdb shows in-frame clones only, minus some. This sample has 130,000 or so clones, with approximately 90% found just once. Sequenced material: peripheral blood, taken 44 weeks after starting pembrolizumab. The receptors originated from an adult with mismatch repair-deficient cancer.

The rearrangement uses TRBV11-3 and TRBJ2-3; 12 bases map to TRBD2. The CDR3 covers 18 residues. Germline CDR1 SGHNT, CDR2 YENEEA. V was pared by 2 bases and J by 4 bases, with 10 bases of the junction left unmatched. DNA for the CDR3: TGTGCCAGCAGCTTACCCCCTCTAGCGGGAGGGCCGTCAGATACGCAGTATTTT. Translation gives CASSLPPLAGGPSDTQYF. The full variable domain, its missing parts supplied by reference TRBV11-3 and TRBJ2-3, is EAGVVQSPRYKIIEKKQPVAFWCNPISGHNTLYWYLQNLGQGPELLIRYENEEAVDDSQLPKDRFSAERLKGVDSTLKIQPAELGDSAVYLCASSLPPLAGGPSDTQYFGPGTRLTVL.

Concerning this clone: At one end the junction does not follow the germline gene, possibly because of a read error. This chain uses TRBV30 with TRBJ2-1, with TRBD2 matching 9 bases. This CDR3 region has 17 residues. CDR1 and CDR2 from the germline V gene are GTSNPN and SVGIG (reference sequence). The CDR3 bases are TGTGCCTTCTACACTCGGACTAGCGCTTTCTCCTACAATGAGCAATTCTTC. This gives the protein CAFYTRTSAFSYNEQFF.

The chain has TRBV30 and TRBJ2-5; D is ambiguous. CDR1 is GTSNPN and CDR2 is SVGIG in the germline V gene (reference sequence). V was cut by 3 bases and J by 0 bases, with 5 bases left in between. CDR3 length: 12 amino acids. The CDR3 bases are TGTGCCTGGAGCGCTTACCAAGAGACCCAGTACTTC. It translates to CAWSAYQETQYF.

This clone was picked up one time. The CDR3 spells CASSEVGWSGRGYEQYF. Written as DNA, the CDR3 is TGTGCCAGCAGTGAAGTAGGATGGTCAGGGCGAGGCTACGAGCAGTACTTC. The V gene is TRBV6-1, the J gene TRBJ2-7; a weak D match, TRBD1 (5 bases). Germline CDR1 is MNHNS and CDR2 is SASEGT. V lost 1 base to trimming and J lost 3 bases, with 19 bases between them. This CDR3 has 17 amino acids.

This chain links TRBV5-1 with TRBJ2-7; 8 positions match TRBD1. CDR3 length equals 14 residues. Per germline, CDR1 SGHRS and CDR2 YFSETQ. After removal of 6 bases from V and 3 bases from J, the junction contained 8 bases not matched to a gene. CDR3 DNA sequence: TGCGCCAGCACCCCCGGACAGGGAATCTACGAGCAGTACTTC. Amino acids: CASTPGQGIYEQYF.

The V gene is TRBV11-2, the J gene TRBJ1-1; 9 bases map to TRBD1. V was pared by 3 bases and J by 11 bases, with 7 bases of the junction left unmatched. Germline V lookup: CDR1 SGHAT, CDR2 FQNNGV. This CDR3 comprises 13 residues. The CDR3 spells CASSLTGGSGAFF. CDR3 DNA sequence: TGTGCCAGCAGCTTGACAGGGGGAAGTGGTGCTTTCTTT. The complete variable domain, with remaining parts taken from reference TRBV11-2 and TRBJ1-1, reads EAGVAQSPRYKIIEKRQSVAFWCNPISGHATLYWYQQILGQGPKLLIQFQNNGVVDDSQLPKDRFSAERLKGVDSTLKIQPAKLEDSAVYLCASSLTGGSGAFFGQGTRLTVV.

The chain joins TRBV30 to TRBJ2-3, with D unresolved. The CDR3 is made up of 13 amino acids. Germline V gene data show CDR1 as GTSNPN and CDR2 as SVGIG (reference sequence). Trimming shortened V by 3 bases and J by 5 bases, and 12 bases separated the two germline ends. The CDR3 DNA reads TGTGCCTGGAGCCCCTTAGATGGAGATACGCAGTATTTT. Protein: CAWSPLDGDTQYF.

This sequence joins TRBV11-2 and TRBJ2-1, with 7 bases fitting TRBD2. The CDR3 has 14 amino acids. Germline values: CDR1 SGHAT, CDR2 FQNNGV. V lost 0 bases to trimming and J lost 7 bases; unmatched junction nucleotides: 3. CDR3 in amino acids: CASSLDRTSNEQFF. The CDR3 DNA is TGTGCCAGCAGCTTAGACAGGACTAGTAATGAGCAGTTCTTC.

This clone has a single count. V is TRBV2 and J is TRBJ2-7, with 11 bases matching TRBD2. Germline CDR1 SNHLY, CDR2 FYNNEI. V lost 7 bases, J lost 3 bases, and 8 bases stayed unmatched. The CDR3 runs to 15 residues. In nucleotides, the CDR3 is TGTGCCAGCAACCCAAGGACTAGCGGGTACTACGAGCAGTACTTC. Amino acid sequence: CASNPRTSGYYEQYF.

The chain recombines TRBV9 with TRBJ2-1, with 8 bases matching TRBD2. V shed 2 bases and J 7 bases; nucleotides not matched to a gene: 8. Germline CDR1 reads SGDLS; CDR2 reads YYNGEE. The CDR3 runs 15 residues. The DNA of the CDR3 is TGTGCCAGCAGCGTTGGCAGCGGGAGAAGTAATGAGCAGTTCTTC. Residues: CASSVGSGRSNEQFF.

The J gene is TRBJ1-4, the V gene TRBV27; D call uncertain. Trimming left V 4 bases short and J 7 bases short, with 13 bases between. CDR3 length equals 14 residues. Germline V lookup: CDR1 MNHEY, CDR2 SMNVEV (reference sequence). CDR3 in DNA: TGTGCCAGCAGTTCCTGGACGGATACTGAAAAACTGTTTTTT. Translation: CASSSWTDTEKLFF.

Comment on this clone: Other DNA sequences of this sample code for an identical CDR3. This CDR3 is CASSGSSYEQYF. DNA for the CDR3: TGTGCCAGCAGCGGGAGCAGCTACGAGCAGTACTTC. The V gene is TRBV5-6, the J gene TRBJ2-7; D might be TRBD2 (5 bases). V dropped 4 bases and J dropped 3 bases, with 8 bases sitting between them. Germline assignment: CDR1 SGHDT and CDR2 YYEEEE. The CDR3 is 12 residues long. Filled out from reference TRBV5-6 and TRBJ2-7, the complete variable domain reads DAGVTQSPTHLIKTRGQQVTLRCSPKSGHDTVSWYQQALGQGPQFIFQYYEEEERQRGNFPDRFSGHQFPNYSSELNVNALLLGDSALYLCASSGSSYEQYFGPGTRLTVT.

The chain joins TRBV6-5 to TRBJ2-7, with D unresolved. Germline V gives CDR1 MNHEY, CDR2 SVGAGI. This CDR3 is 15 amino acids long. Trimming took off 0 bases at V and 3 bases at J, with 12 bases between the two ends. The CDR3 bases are TGTGCCAGCAGTTACTCTCCCCTCGGCTTCTACGAGCAGTACTTC. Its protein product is CASSYSPLGFYEQYF.

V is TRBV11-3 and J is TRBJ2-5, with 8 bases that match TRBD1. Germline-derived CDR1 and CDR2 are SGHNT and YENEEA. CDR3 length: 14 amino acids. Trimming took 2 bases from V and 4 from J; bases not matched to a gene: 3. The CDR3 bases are TGTGCCAGCAGCTTACAGGGGGCAATAGAGACCCAGTACTTC. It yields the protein CASSLQGAIETQYF.

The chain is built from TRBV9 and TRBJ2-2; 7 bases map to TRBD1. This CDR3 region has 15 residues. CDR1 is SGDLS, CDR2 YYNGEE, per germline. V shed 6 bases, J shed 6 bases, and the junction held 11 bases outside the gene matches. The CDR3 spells CASTSTDRFAGELFF. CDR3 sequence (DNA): TGTGCCAGCACCTCCACGGACAGGTTCGCCGGGGAGCTGTTTTTT. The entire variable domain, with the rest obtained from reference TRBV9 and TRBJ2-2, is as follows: DSGVTQTPKHLITATGQRVTLRCSPRSGDLSVYWYQQSLDQGLQFLIQYYNGEERAKGNILERFSAQQFPDLHSELNLSSLELGDSALYFCASTSTDRFAGELFFGEGSRLTVL.

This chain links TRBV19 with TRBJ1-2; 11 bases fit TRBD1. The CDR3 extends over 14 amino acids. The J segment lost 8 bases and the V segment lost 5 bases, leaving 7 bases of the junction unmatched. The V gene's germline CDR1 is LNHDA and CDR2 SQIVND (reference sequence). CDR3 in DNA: TGTGCCAGTAGTTCAGGACAGGGGGCTCGGGGCTACACCTTC. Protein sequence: CASSSGQGARGYTF.

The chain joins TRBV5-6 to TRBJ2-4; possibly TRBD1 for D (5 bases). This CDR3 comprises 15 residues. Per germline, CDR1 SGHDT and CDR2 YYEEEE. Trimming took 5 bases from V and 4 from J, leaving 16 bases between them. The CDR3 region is CASRDRLAGKNIQYF. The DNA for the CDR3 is TGTGCCAGCAGGGATCGTTTGGCAGGGAAAAACATTCAGTACTTC.

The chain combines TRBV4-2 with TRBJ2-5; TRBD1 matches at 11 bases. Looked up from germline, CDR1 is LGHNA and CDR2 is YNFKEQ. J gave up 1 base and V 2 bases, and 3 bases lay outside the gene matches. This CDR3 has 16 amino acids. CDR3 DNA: TGTGCCAGCAGCCAATCCGGACAGGGGGCCCAAGAGACCCAGTACTTC. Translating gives CASSQSGQGAQETQYF.

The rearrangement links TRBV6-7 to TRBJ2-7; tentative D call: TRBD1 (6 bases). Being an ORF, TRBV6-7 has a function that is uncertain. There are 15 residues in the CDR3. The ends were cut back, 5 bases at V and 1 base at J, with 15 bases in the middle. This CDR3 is CASSIWDTRSYEQYF. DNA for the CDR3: TGTGCCAGCAGTATCTGGGACACTAGATCCTACGAGCAGTACTTC.

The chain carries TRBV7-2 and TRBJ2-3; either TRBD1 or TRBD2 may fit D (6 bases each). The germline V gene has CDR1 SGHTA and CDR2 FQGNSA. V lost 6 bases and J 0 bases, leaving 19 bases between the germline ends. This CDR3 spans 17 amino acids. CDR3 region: CASRDRGGKTSTDTQYF. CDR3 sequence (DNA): TGTGCCAGCAGGGACAGAGGGGGGAAGACTAGCACAGATACGCAGTATTTT.

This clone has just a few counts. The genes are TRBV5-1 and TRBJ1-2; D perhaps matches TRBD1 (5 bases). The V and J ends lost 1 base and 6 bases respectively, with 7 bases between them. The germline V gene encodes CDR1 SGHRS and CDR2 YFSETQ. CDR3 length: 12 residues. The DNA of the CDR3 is TGCGCCAGCAGCTTGTGGGGGGATGGCTACACCTTC. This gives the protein CASSLWGDGYTF.

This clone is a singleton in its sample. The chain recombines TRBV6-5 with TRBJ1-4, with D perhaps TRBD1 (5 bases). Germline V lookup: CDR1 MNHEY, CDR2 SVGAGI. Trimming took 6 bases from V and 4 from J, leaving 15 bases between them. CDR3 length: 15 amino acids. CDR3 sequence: CASRGPTSNNEKLFF. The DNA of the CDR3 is TGTGCCAGCAGGGGACCTACGAGTAATAATGAAAAACTGTTTTTT.

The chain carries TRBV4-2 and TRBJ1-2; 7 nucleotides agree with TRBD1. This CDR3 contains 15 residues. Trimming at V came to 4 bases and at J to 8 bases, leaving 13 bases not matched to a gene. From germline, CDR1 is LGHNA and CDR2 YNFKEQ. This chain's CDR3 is CASSPSTGETPGYTF. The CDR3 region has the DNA TGTGCCAGCAGCCCGTCAACAGGGGAAACGCCCGGCTACACCTTC.

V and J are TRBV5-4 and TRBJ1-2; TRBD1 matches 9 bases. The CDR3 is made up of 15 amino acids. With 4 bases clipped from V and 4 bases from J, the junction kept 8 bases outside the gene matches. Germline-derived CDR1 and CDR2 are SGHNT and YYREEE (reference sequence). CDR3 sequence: CASSLLADRGYGYTF. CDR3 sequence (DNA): TGTGCCAGCAGCCTCCTCGCGGACAGGGGCTATGGCTACACCTTC.

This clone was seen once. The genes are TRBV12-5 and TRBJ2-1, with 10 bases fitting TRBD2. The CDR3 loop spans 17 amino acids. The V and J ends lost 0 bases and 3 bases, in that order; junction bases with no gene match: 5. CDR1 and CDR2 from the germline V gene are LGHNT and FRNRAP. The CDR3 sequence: CASGLVVLAGVYNEQFF. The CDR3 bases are TGTGCTAGTGGTTTGGTAGTCCTAGCGGGAGTCTACAATGAGCAGTTCTTC.

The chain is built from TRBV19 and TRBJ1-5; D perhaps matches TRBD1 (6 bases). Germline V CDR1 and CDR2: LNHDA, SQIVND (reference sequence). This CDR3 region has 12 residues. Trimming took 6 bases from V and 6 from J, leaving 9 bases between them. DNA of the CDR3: TGTGCCAGTAGGACAGGAACTCAGCCCCAGCATTTT. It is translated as CASRTGTQPQHF.